The subject of this entry is one TCR beta chain. Measured with immunoSEQ multiplex PCR; TCRdb has only the in-frame clones, and not every one. The table has approximately 100,000 clones, 90% seen once. Germline V gene lookup returns CDR1 SEHNR and CDR2 FQNEAQ (reference sequence). The CDR3 has 15 amino acids. V shed 5 bases and J shed 1 base, with 14 bases lying between them. This specimen comes from a study of control samples from healthy donors and cancer patients. The chain recombines TRBV7-9 with TRBJ1-2; weak D call: TRBD1 (5 bases). This receptor was identified in a human donor in good health. The donor label of this sample is uncertain. Sequenced: blood. The CDR3 DNA follows: TGTGCCAGCAGCCTAGGGGAAACAGTTAACTATGGCTACACCTTC. Translation: CASSLGETVNYGYTF.